These 23 T cell receptor beta chains share one sample of origin, sequenced in a study of blood T cell repertoires in COVID-19. Using immunoSEQ multiplex PCR, the repertoire was profiled, and TCRdb retains in-frame clones only, with some absent. The sample has fewer than 250,000 clones, 75% to 85% seen once; the top ten hold 4.7%. The sequenced material came from peripheral blood. The receptors were sampled from a woman between 65 and 79 years old with acute or convalescent COVID-19.

The J gene is TRBJ1-6, the V gene TRBV3-1 (or the pseudogene TRBV3-2); no clear D. V was cut by 1 base and J by 6 bases, with 10 bases left in between. CDR3 length equals 15 residues. Germline CDR1 reads LGHDT; CDR2 reads YNNKEL (reference sequence). The DNA of the CDR3 is TGTGCCAGCAGCCAAGGAGGATCTCCTAATTCACCCCTCCACTTT. Its translation: CASSQGGSPNSPLHF.

The chain is built from TRBV7-2 and TRBJ1-6, with a possible D match to TRBD1 (5 bases). Germline V gene data show CDR1 as SGHTA and CDR2 as FQGNSA. V lost 1 base, J lost 6 bases, and 10 bases lay in between. The CDR3 is 15 residues long. CDR3 coding DNA: TGTGCCAGCAGCTTAGTTGGCGGGACTAATTCACCCCTCCACTTT. This translates into CASSLVGGTNSPLHF.

The rearrangement links TRBV27 to TRBJ2-1; 14 nucleotides agree with TRBD2. The CDR3 spans 19 residues. Losses at the gene ends were 4 bases for V and 7 bases for J; bases not matched to a gene: 15. Germline-derived CDR1 and CDR2 are MNHEY and SMNVEV (reference sequence). The CDR3 nucleotides are TGTGCCAGCAGTTACTTGGGACTAGCGGGGGCTCACATGAGAAATGAGCAGTTCTTC. It is translated as CASSYLGLAGAHMRNEQFF.

The V call is TRBV7-9, the J call TRBJ2-7; D possibly corresponds to TRBD1 (6 bases). The V end lost 6 bases, the J end lost 3 bases, and 15 bases lay between the germline ends. The CDR3 extends over 14 amino acids. Germline V gene sequence: CDR1 SEHNR, CDR2 FQNEAQ (reference sequence). Here the CDR3 reads CASRQGSQGYEQYF. The CDR3, as DNA: TGTGCCAGCAGACAGGGCTCACAGGGCTACGAGCAGTACTTC.

As DNA, the CDR3 is TGTGCCAGCAGCCACCTTTTGGGACAGGGGAACACCGGGGAGCTGTTTTTT. As protein: CASSHLLGQGNTGELFF. The chain links TRBV14 to TRBJ2-2, with 9 bases lining up with TRBD1. The CDR3 has 17 residues. The junction had 6 bases not matched to a gene; V was cut back by 3 bases and J by 1 base. Germline CDR1 is SGHDN and CDR2 is FVKESK.

Only a few counts were recorded for this clone. The chain uses TRBV19 and TRBJ1-3, with D uncertain. CDR1 is LNHDA and CDR2 is SQIVND in the germline V gene (reference sequence). Trimming pared 6 bases from V and 1 base from J, leaving 13 bases between. The CDR3 runs to 15 residues. CDR3 loop: CASRITYESGNTIYF. As DNA, the CDR3 is TGTGCCAGTAGAATAACATATGAATCTGGAAACACCATATATTTT.

The chain has TRBV29-1 and TRBJ1-1; D remains unclear. CDR1 SQVTM and CDR2 ANQGSEA come from the germline V gene. Trimming took off 6 bases at V and 0 bases at J, with 11 bases between the two ends. The CDR3 has 13 residues. CDR3 in amino acids: CSVGGLMNTEAFF. The CDR3 bases are TGCAGCGTAGGAGGCCTTATGAACACTGAAGCTTTCTTT.

This clone was seen once. The junction departs from the called germline gene at one end, perhaps through a read error. The chain employs TRBV12-3 or TRBV12-4 and TRBJ2-1; weak D call: TRBD2 (6 bases). CDR3 length: 12 residues. CDR3 amino acids: CASTPGVNEQFF. As DNA, the CDR3 is TGTGCAAGCACCCCGGGGGTGAATGAGCAGTTCTTC.

J is TRBJ1-5 and V is TRBV6-2 or TRBV6-3; D unresolved. Germline V gene sequence: CDR1 MNHEY, CDR2 SVGEGT. Trimming took off 1 base at V and 0 bases at J, with 7 bases between the two ends. This CDR3 spans 15 amino acids. CDR3 DNA: TGTGCCAGCAGTTACTTTACAGATAGCAATCAGCCCCAGCATTTT. It codes for CASSYFTDSNQPQHF.

V and J are TRBV6-6 and TRBJ1-5; D not certain. The V gene's germline CDR1 is MNHNY and CDR2 SVGAGI (reference sequence). There are 15 residues in the CDR3. V was trimmed by 0 bases and J by 4 bases, leaving 10 bases between them. As DNA, the CDR3 is TGTGCCAGCAGTTACTCAGGAGGAGGGAATCAGCCCCAGCATTTT. Translating it yields CASSYSGGGNQPQHF.

This chain joins TRBV7-2 and TRBJ2-1, with D possibly TRBD2 on 5 matching bases. With 1 base removed from V and 7 bases from J, the gap between germline ends came to 11 bases. The length of the CDR3 is 14 residues. Germline V CDR1 and CDR2: SGHTA, FQGNSA. The CDR3 spells CASSLGPGKNEQFF. CDR3 coding DNA: TGTGCCAGCAGCTTAGGGCCGGGGAAGAATGAGCAGTTCTTC. The variable domain in full, completed from reference TRBV7-2 and TRBJ2-1, reads GAGVSQSPSNKVTEKGKDVELRCDPISGHTALYWYRQSLGQGLEFLIYFQGNSAPDKSGLPSDRFSAERTGGSVSTLTIQRTQQEDSAVYLCASSLGPGKNEQFFGPGTRLTVL.

The rearrangement uses TRBV6-4 and TRBJ1-2; TRBD1 matches at 8 bases. This CDR3 is 16 amino acids long. The germline CDR1 and CDR2 sequences are MRHNA and SNTAGT. Losses at the gene ends were 7 bases for V and 1 base for J; bases not matched to a gene: 11. CDR3 residues: CASIDGRGLGNYGYTF. The CDR3 nucleotides read TGTGCCAGCATCGACGGCAGGGGGCTGGGTAACTATGGCTACACCTTC.

The rearrangement uses TRBV4-1 and TRBJ1-2; D is unclear. Germline V CDR1 and CDR2: MGHRA, YSYEKL. The CDR3 sequence is 12 residues long. V dropped 0 bases and J dropped 7 bases, with 6 bases sitting between them. The DNA for the CDR3 is TGCGCCAGCAGCCAAGATCTAGCTGGCTACACCTTC. This gives the protein CASSQDLAGYTF.

This rearrangement joins TRBV4-1 to TRBJ1-3; 7 bases line up with TRBD1. V was pared by 5 bases and J by 2 bases, with 3 bases of the junction left unmatched. Germline CDR1 is MGHRA and CDR2 is YSYEKL. CDR3 length equals 14 residues. The CDR3 here is CASSYDRAGNTIYF. The DNA of the CDR3 is TGCGCCAGCAGCTACGACAGGGCTGGAAACACCATATATTTT.

This chain connects TRBV18 to TRBJ2-3; 11 nucleotides match TRBD1. V trimming: 9 bases; J trimming: 4 bases; junction bases outside the gene matches: 12. Germline V gene lookup returns CDR1 KGHSH and CDR2 LQKENI. The CDR3 is made up of 16 amino acids. Here the CDR3 DNA reads TGTGCCAGTTTCAACCCCGGGACAGGGGGACCAGATACGCAGTATTTT. Translation: CASFNPGTGGPDTQYF.

This clone has more than one count but fewer than ten. The chain combines TRBV5-4 with TRBJ2-2; 8 bases agree with TRBD1. The V gene end was trimmed by 2 bases and the J gene end by 5 bases; junction bases not matched to a gene: 8. Germline V gives CDR1 SGHNT, CDR2 YYREEE (reference sequence). The CDR3 is 16 residues long. CDR3 sequence: CASSFAQGAVTGELFF. CDR3 in DNA: TGTGCCAGCAGCTTCGCTCAGGGGGCGGTTACCGGGGAGCTGTTTTTT.

V and J are TRBV19 and TRBJ1-1; 9 nucleotides match TRBD1. J gave up 4 bases and V 7 bases, and 7 bases lay outside the gene matches. The CDR3 runs to 14 residues. Germline-derived CDR1 and CDR2 are LNHDA and SQIVND (reference sequence). The CDR3, as DNA: TGTGCCAGTACCGTGACAGGGGGAGTCACTGAAGCTTTCTTT. Translated: CASTVTGGVTEAFF.

The V gene is TRBV4-2, the J gene TRBJ2-7, with D possibly TRBD1 on 6 matching bases. The CDR3 covers 16 residues. The V and J ends lost 0 bases and 0 bases respectively, with 12 bases between them. Germline-derived CDR1 and CDR2 are LGHNA and YNFKEQ. The CDR3: CASSQEAGASSYEQYF. CDR3 DNA sequence: TGTGCCAGCAGCCAAGAGGCAGGGGCGAGCTCCTACGAGCAGTACTTC.

The chain couples TRBV2 to TRBJ1-6; 7 bases map to TRBD1. Trimming took 4 bases from V and 9 from J; bases not matched to a gene: 9. From germline, CDR1 is SNHLY and CDR2 FYNNEI. This CDR3 is built from 15 residues. CDR3 amino acids: CASSGADRRSSPLHF. The CDR3 DNA follows: TGTGCCAGCAGTGGGGCGGACAGGAGGAGTTCACCCCTCCACTTT.

CDR3 in amino acids: CASSEKWANTEAFF. CDR3 coding DNA: TGTGCCAGCAGTGAAAAGTGGGCGAACACTGAAGCTTTCTTT. The rearrangement uses TRBV6-1 and TRBJ1-1; D gene ambiguous. In germline, CDR1 is MNHNS, CDR2 SASEGT. The CDR3 is 14 amino acids. V lost 2 bases, J lost 1 base, and 8 bases lay in between.

This clone was seen more than once but under ten times. The rearrangement uses TRBV2 and TRBJ2-6, with 7 nucleotides matching TRBD1. J lost 4 bases, V lost 6 bases, and 3 bases had no gene match. CDR3 length: 14 residues. Germline loops: CDR1 SNHLY, CDR2 FYNNEI. The CDR3 DNA reads TGTGCCAGCAGCAGGACAGGAGGGGCCAACGTCCTGACTTTC. This encodes CASSRTGGANVLTF.

The chain is built from TRBV11-2 and TRBJ2-1; D possibly corresponds to TRBD2 (6 bases). The V and J ends lost 3 bases and 9 bases respectively, with 12 bases between them. CDR3 length: 13 residues. Germline V gene lookup returns CDR1 SGHAT and CDR2 FQNNGV. DNA of the CDR3: TGTGCCAGCAGCTTCCTTTCGGAGGGTGAGCAGTTCTTC. Translated, it gives CASSFLSEGEQFF.

In this sample, this clone turned up a few times. This chain joins TRBV28 and TRBJ1-2; D might be TRBD1 (5 bases). This CDR3 has 16 residues. Germline V gives CDR1 MDHEN, CDR2 SYDVKM. Trimming pared 1 base from V and 2 bases from J, leaving 14 bases between. The CDR3 DNA follows: TGTGCCAGCAGTTTATCCGGGAGGAGGGGCAACTATGGCTACACCTTC. Translation: CASSLSGRRGNYGYTF.